What follows is one T cell receptor (beta chain) and its context. The antigen is unknown. Clones were sequenced by immunoSEQ multiplex PCR, and TCRdb holds only the in-frame ones, with some missing. The sample holds more than 12,000 clones, roughly 70% seen once. CDR3 length equals 15 residues. CDR1 is MNHEY, CDR2 SMNVEV, per germline (reference sequence). V lost 7 bases and J lost 4; bases outside the gene matches: 13. The data were taken from a study of T cell repertoires in ileal Crohn's disease. Study results and caveats: Active smokers at surgery had more clonal expansions than non-smokers. Compared with CD4 T cells, sorted CD8 cells carried more expanded clones.

Sequencing was done on a sample of ileal tissue. The clonotype comes from an adult with Crohn's disease. The chain employs TRBV27 and TRBJ2-7; 7 bases align to TRBD2. CDR3 sequence: CASTDYGEGYYEQYF. The CDR3 coding sequence is TGTGCCAGCACCGATTATGGGGAGGGTTATTACGAGCAGTACTTC.